The 3 T cell receptor beta chains below come from one sample, sequenced in a study of human T cells and chemical hapten exposure. This sample's time point: pre-sensitization, week 0. Treatment given: therapeutic diphenylcyclopropenone sensitization with weekly scalp DPC. TCRdb used MiXCR to reprocess the RACE reads, holding one entry per CDR3 protein. The table records 60,000 to 75,000 distinct CDR3 sequences, around 6.6% of them present only once. Specimen: whole blood, collected in connection with sensitization to the hapten diphenylcyclopropenone (DPC). These receptor sequences come from a woman under 40 with alopecia areata. Some clones in this sample may be carry-over from other donors' samples.

This clonotype was seen repeatedly, ten times or more. The rearrangement uses TRBV27 and TRBJ2-1; TRBD1 agrees at 9 bases. After removal of 4 bases from V and 7 bases from J, the junction contained 8 bases not matched to a gene. The germline V gene has CDR1 MNHEY and CDR2 SMNVEV (reference sequence). The CDR3 extends over 15 amino acids. The CDR3 protein is CASSSYRGLRNEQFF. CDR3 bases: TGTGCCAGCAGTTCTTACAGGGGGCTGAGGAATGAGCAGTTCTTC.

V is TRBV29-1 and J is TRBJ2-5; tentatively, D is TRBD2 (6 bases). Germline CDR1 reads SQVTM; CDR2 reads ANQGSEA. CDR3 length: 14 amino acids. V was pared by 7 bases and J by 4 bases, with 19 bases between. CDR3 protein: CSGTFSGVAETQYF. CDR3 nucleotide sequence: TGCAGCGGGACTTTTTCGGGGGTTGCAGAGACCCAGTACTTC. The full variable domain, rest sourced from reference TRBV29-1 and TRBJ2-5, is SAVISQKPSRDICQRGTSLTIQCQVDSQVTMMFWYRQQPGQSLTLIATANQGSEATYESGFVIDKFPISRPNLTFSTLTVSNMSPEDSSIYLCSGTFSGVAETQYFGPGTRLLVL.

There are many counts of this clonotype. The DNA of the CDR3 is TGTGCCAGCAGTATAGGATACGAGCAGTACTTC. Encoded protein: CASSIGYEQYF. This chain links TRBV6-2 or TRBV6-3 with TRBJ2-7; no clear D. Trimming left V 5 bases short and J 4 bases short, with 6 bases between. The CDR3 has 11 residues. Germline values: CDR1 MNHEY, CDR2 SVGEGT.